Listed here is a single T cell receptor (beta chain). Its antigen is currently unknown. The data were taken from a study of T cell repertoires in cytomegalovirus infection. Study at large: Shared public TCR beta signatures pointed to both CMV infection and a matching HLA type.

TCRdb fed the reads into MiXCR, producing one record per CDR3 protein. The sample records approximately 630,000 distinct CDR3 sequences, 20% to 25% being singletons. Findings and caveats of the study: The response measured ex vivo was dominated by TCR beta clonotypes (HLA-C-restricted and CMV-specific). Cumulative public TCR beta family frequency identified CMV carriers with the relevant HLA.

Germline V gives CDR1 MRHNA, CDR2 SNTAGT. The V and J ends lost 7 bases and 5 bases respectively, with 14 bases between them. CDR3 length equals 14 residues. The chain uses TRBV6-4 and TRBJ2-2, with D tentatively TRBD2 (5 bases). This TCR derives from a human donor in good health (CMV status not recorded). Some clones in this sample may be carry-over from other donors' samples. Material for sequencing was CD8+ T cells from PBMCs. The DNA of the CDR3 is TGTGCCAGCAAAGGCGAGACGGGGACCGGGGAGCTGTTTTTT. Its translation is CASKGETGTGELFF.